This record concerns one T cell receptor (beta chain) sequence. This specimen comes from a study of blood T cell repertoires in COVID-19. Across the study: The United States, Italy and Spain provided the acute and convalescent COVID-19 samples. Nucleic acid was either cDNA or gDNA, and it came from T cells, B-cell-depleted T cells, or PBMCs.

With 0 bases clipped from V and 7 bases from J, the junction kept 5 bases outside the gene matches. This CDR3 has 16 amino acids. Germline V CDR1 and CDR2: MNHEY, SVGAGI. Per the original methods: How many nucleated cells were present was estimated from reference gene primer amplification. Produced via immunoSEQ multiplex PCR; TCRdb's table is partial and in-frame only. That table furnishes V, J and clone size, whereas the DNA furnished D and trimming. The sample has 130,000 or so clones; around nine tenths are singletons. Sequences were obtained from peripheral blood. The source of this sequence is a man aged 50 to 59 with acute or convalescent COVID-19. The chain links TRBV6-5 to TRBJ1-5; 11 bases match TRBD1. This CDR3 is CASSYSGTGGGQPQHF. CDR3 DNA sequence: TGTGCCAGCAGTTACTCTGGGACAGGGGGTGGCCAGCCCCAGCATTTT.